A single sample is the source of the 23 T cell receptor beta chains below, sequenced in a study of T cell repertoires in cytomegalovirus infection. TCRdb reprocessed the reads with MiXCR, giving one entry per CDR3 protein. This table holds about 360,000 distinct CDR3 sequences, approximately 18% found once. Sequenced material: PBMCs. These receptors all stem from a human donor in good health (CMV status not recorded). Some clones in this sample may be carry-over from other donors' samples.

This clonotype was counted many times. The CDR3 spells CASSFRGLAGGNEQFF. CDR3 DNA sequence: TGTGCCAGCAGCTTCAGGGGACTAGCGGGGGGTAATGAGCAGTTCTTC. This chain uses TRBV7-2 with TRBJ2-1, with 15 positions matching TRBD2. CDR1 is SGHTA and CDR2 is FQGNSA in the germline V gene. This CDR3 region has 16 residues. The trim removed 3 bases at V and 7 bases at J, leaving 4 bases unmatched.

This clonotype showed up many times. The chain recombines TRBV7-2 with TRBJ2-2; D may be TRBD2 (6 bases). Germline loops: CDR1 SGHTA, CDR2 FQGNSA. Trimming took off 5 bases at V and 3 bases at J, with 13 bases between the two ends. The CDR3 extends over 15 amino acids. The CDR3 here is CASSPLAVHTGELFF. In DNA form, the CDR3 reads TGTGCCAGCAGCCCATTAGCGGTACACACCGGGGAGCTGTTTTTT.

For this clonotype: This may stem from a read error, because a much larger clone lies one nucleotide away. V gene TRBV7-8 combines with J gene TRBJ1-1, with D possibly being TRBD1 (5 bases). Germline V gene sequence: CDR1 SGHVS, CDR2 FQNEAQ. Trimming pared 3 bases from V and 11 bases from J, leaving 13 bases between. The CDR3 length is 12 residues. The CDR3 loop is CASSLAGISAFF. CDR3 coding DNA: TGTGCCAGCAGCTTGGCAGGGATAAGTGCTTTCTTT.

This clonotype has just a few counts. This rearrangement joins TRBV28 to TRBJ2-5; a weak D match, TRBD1 (6 bases). Germline CDR1 reads MDHEN; CDR2 reads SYDVKM. This CDR3 region has 14 residues. V dropped 4 bases and J dropped 5 bases, with 14 bases sitting between them. The CDR3: CASSSAGVSETQYF. The DNA for the CDR3 is TGTGCCAGCAGTTCGGCAGGGGTGTCGGAGACCCAGTACTTC.

The genes are TRBV11-2 and TRBJ1-3, with 9 bases aligning to TRBD1. From germline, CDR1 is SGHAT and CDR2 FQNNGV. The V segment lost 6 bases and the J segment 2 bases; nucleotides outside the gene matches: 2. CDR3 length: 14 residues. The CDR3 nucleotides read TGTGCCAGCAGACGGACAGGGGCTGGAAACACCATATATTTT. This sequence encodes CASRRTGAGNTIYF.

The V gene is TRBV7-9, the J gene TRBJ1-2; D uncertain. This CDR3 has 14 amino acids. Germline V lookup: CDR1 SEHNR, CDR2 FQNEAQ (reference sequence). V was pared by 1 base and J by 4 bases, with 10 bases between. The CDR3 bases are TGTGCCAGCAGCTTAGAGTCCAAATCCTATGGCTACACCTTC. It specifies CASSLESKSYGYTF.

This clonotype was detected many times. The chain carries TRBV7-8 and TRBJ2-5; no definite D call. Germline CDR1 SGHVS, CDR2 FQNEAQ. This CDR3 region has 16 residues. Trimming removed 1 base from V and 2 bases from J, with 14 bases in between. The CDR3 sequence is CASSLGKALSQETQYF. DNA of the CDR3: TGTGCCAGCAGCTTAGGGAAGGCTCTATCACAAGAGACCCAGTACTTC.

This chain connects TRBV2 to TRBJ1-2, with a possible D match to TRBD1 (5 bases). CDR3 length: 13 residues. In germline, CDR1 is SNHLY, CDR2 FYNNEI. Trimming took 6 bases from V and 2 from J, leaving 10 bases between them. CDR3 in amino acids: CASSQTENYGYTF. CDR3 DNA: TGTGCCAGCAGCCAGACAGAGAACTATGGCTACACCTTC.

This clonotype was recorded at least ten times. This chain joins TRBV6-1 and TRBJ2-3; 7 bases are a match to TRBD1. Trimming cost V 3 bases and J 7 bases; bases outside gene matches: 7. CDR1 is MNHNS and CDR2 is SASEGT in the germline V gene. The CDR3 spans 14 residues. The CDR3 DNA is TGTGCCAGCAGTGACAAAAGACAGGGTAATACGCAGTATTTT. Translated: CASSDKRQGNTQYF.

The table lists this clonotype with a few counts. The V call is TRBV7-8, the J call TRBJ2-5; TRBD1 matches 9 bases. Germline V gene lookup returns CDR1 SGHVS and CDR2 FQNEAQ. The CDR3 loop spans 13 amino acids. V dropped 7 bases and J dropped 2; count of bases not matched to a gene: 2. The CDR3 nucleotides read TGTGCCAGCAACGACAGGGGGCAAGAGACCCAGTACTTC. Its protein is CASNDRGQETQYF. Variable domain in full (rest from reference TRBV7-8 and TRBJ2-5): GAGVSQSPRYKVAKRGQDVALRCDPISGHVSLFWYQQALGQGPEFLTYFQNEAQLDKSGLPSDRFFAERPEGSVSTLKIQRTQQEDSAVYLCASNDRGQETQYFGPGTRLLVL.

This clonotype appeared many times. The chain employs TRBV5-5 and TRBJ2-5; D is possibly TRBD1 (6 bases). CDR1 and CDR2 from the germline V gene are SGHKS and YYEKEE (reference sequence). The CDR3 runs 15 residues. Trimming removed 6 bases at V and 2 bases at J, with 17 bases between. The CDR3, as DNA: TGTGCCAGCACCCCACTCGGGACATCTCAAGAGACCCAGTACTTC. Its protein product is CASTPLGTSQETQYF.

This clonotype was observed a few times. The chain recombines TRBV7-9 with TRBJ1-2; TRBD1 is a possible D gene (5 bases). The CDR3 totals 15 residues. Per the germline V gene, CDR1 is SEHNR and CDR2 is FQNEAQ (reference sequence). Trimming took 5 bases from V and 4 from J, leaving 17 bases between them. The CDR3 here is CASSPPVGQGYGYTF. The CDR3, as DNA: TGTGCCAGCAGCCCCCCTGTAGGACAAGGCTATGGCTACACCTTC.

This chain links TRBV20-1 with TRBJ1-3; a possible D gene is TRBD1 (5 bases). The CDR3 sequence is 17 residues long. The V gene's germline CDR1 is DFQATT and CDR2 SNEGSKA (reference sequence). The V end was cut by 0 bases, the J end by 1 base, with 16 bases between. The CDR3 loop is CSARDLAPGSSGNTIYF. In DNA form, the CDR3 reads TGCAGTGCTAGAGATCTGGCACCAGGGAGTTCTGGAAACACCATATATTTT.

This clonotype was counted ten times or more. The chain uses TRBV7-8 and TRBJ2-1, with D unresolved. V lost 2 bases to trimming and J lost 8 bases, with 7 bases between them. Germline CDR1 and CDR2: SGHVS and FQNEAQ. This CDR3 is 12 amino acids long. The CDR3 reads CASSLRVDEQFF. The CDR3 region has the DNA TGTGCCAGCAGCTTAAGGGTGGATGAGCAGTTCTTC.

This clonotype showed up just once. The CDR3 does not close with the conserved phenylalanine or tryptophan, likely indicating a read error. This sequence joins TRBV28 and TRBJ1-1, with D maybe TRBD1 (6 bases). The CDR3 is 14 residues long. Between the trimmed V and J ends, which lost 5 bases and 4 bases, there was a span of 14 bases. CDR1 MDHEN and CDR2 SYDVKM come from the germline V gene. The CDR3 DNA reads as TGTGCCAGCAGTCTCGCCGGGGGGGCCACTGAAGCTTTCTCT. This codes for CASSLAGGATEAFS.

This clonotype came up a few times. The chain recombines TRBV20-1 with TRBJ2-5, with D possibly being TRBD1 or TRBD2 (5 bases each). CDR1 is DFQATT, CDR2 SNEGSKA, per germline (reference sequence). Trimming cost V 0 bases and J 5 bases, with 19 bases left between them. The CDR3 is 16 residues long. DNA of the CDR3: TGCAGTGCTAGAGATAGGGACCCCCAACCTCTGGAGACCCAGTACTTC. Its translation: CSARDRDPQPLETQYF.

A few counts support this clonotype. V is TRBV27 and J is TRBJ2-1, with D hard to call. The germline CDR1 and CDR2 sequences are MNHEY and SMNVEV (reference sequence). CDR3 length: 15 residues. V lost 5 bases and J 0 bases, leaving 11 bases between the germline ends. CDR3 loop: CASSKRESSYNEQFF. Here the CDR3 DNA reads TGTGCCAGCAGTAAACGAGAGAGCTCCTACAATGAGCAGTTCTTC.

The chain uses TRBV12-3 or TRBV12-4 and TRBJ1-2; the D is unclear. V lost 2 bases and J 8 bases, leaving 12 bases between the germline ends. The CDR3 runs 13 residues. CDR3 residues: CASSLTGIGGYTF. CDR3 DNA sequence: TGTGCCAGCAGTTTAACGGGGATAGGAGGCTACACCTTC.

The genes are TRBV24-1 and TRBJ2-1; 7 bases are a match to TRBD1. Germline V gives CDR1 KGHDR, CDR2 SFDVKD. CDR3 length: 18 amino acids. V was clipped by 3 bases and J by 0 bases; unmatched bases: 10. CDR3 in DNA: TGTGCCACCAGTGATCCTTCTGCCGGGACAGCCTCCTACAATGAGCAGTTCTTC. As protein: CATSDPSAGTASYNEQFF.

CDR3 bases: TGCAGTGCTAGAGAGGGGACAGCGGACACTGAAGCTTTCTTT. As protein: CSAREGTADTEAFF. This chain connects TRBV20-1 to TRBJ1-1, with 7 bases that match TRBD1. Germline V CDR1 and CDR2: DFQATT, SNEGSKA (reference sequence). This CDR3 comprises 14 residues. V lost 0 bases and J lost 3; bases outside the gene matches: 4.

The J gene is TRBJ1-1, the V gene TRBV5-4, with D perhaps matching TRBD1 (5 bases). With 4 bases removed from V and 1 base from J, the gap between germline ends came to 8 bases. CDR1 is SGHNT, CDR2 YYREEE, per germline (reference sequence). The CDR3 is 13 amino acids. The CDR3 loop is CASSNGQNTEAFF. Here the CDR3 DNA reads TGTGCCAGCAGCAATGGACAGAACACTGAAGCTTTCTTT.

The chain combines TRBV14 with TRBJ1-4; D is unclear. Germline V gene lookup returns CDR1 SGHDN and CDR2 FVKESK. The CDR3 loop spans 17 amino acids. Trimming shortened V by 5 bases and J by 5 bases, and 21 bases separated the two germline ends. In DNA form, the CDR3 reads TGTGCCAGCAGCAAAGGAGGTGGGATTTGGAGGAATGAAAAACTGTTTTTT. Translation: CASSKGGGIWRNEKLFF.

This chain links TRBV6-2 or TRBV6-3 with TRBJ2-5; TRBD2 matches 10 bases. The CDR3 loop spans 17 amino acids. The V gene end was trimmed by 2 bases and the J gene end by 4 bases; junction bases not matched to a gene: 10. Germline V gene sequence: CDR1 MNHEY, CDR2 SVGEGT. CDR3 protein: CASSYGPIAGGGETQYF. In DNA form, the CDR3 reads TGTGCCAGCAGTTACGGGCCAATAGCGGGAGGAGGAGAGACCCAGTACTTC.